One T cell receptor (beta chain) is described in this entry. This clone was observed a few times. Its antigen target is currently unknown. No clone much larger than this one lies a single base away; base qualities are absent. The sample comes from a study of beta chain features in type 1 diabetes (dated by TCRdb to the late 2010s). In terms of the full investigation: No differences in mean age, gender distribution, total cell number or subset yield were found between patients and healthy donors. A total of over 90,000,000 sorted cells were examined across all samples, and a strong correlation was observed between cell number per subset and RNA yield. In the study, recently diagnosed type 1 diabetes patients and matched healthy donors were compared on the TCRB repertoires of their sorted circulating CD4+ T cell subsets. Regulatory and stem cell-like memory subsets were obtained from only 8 patients and roughly 8 healthy donors, while naive and central memory subsets were obtained from all 28 donors. Findings and caveats that apply to the study as a whole: Because the HLA sub-analyses included only small numbers of individuals, any influence of HLA type on TCRB rearrangement was left unresolved. Fewer insertions and more nucleotide deletions at VDJ recombination sites were observed in patients with type 1 diabetes, implying thymic rearrangement abnormalities. Naive, central memory and regulatory TCRB repertoires appeared more similar among patients than among healthy donors. Shorter templates might have been favored by PCR, but patient and control samples were amplified and corrected together, so both groups would have been affected equally by any skew. Sequencing cDNA rather than genomic DNA could over-represent highly expressing activated cells, although activation and CD3 levels did not differ between groups. In all four CD4+ subsets, TCRB CDR3 length was moderately but significantly shorter in type 1 diabetes patients.

Each donor gave one peripheral blood draw, averaging roughly 100 mL, which was collected into heparinised tubes. A BD FACSAria II was used to sort naive, central memory, regulatory and stem cell-like memory CD4+ T cells with a panel that included CD45RO, CCR7, CD25, CD127, CD95 and CD27. All sorted populations exceeded 98% purity. PBMCs were separated immediately by Lymphoprep density gradient centrifugation and were stained directly, without being cultured. Samples were stained and sorted in pairs, with one healthy donor and one patient per experiment, so that batch effects were minimized. The High Capacity cDNA Reverse Transcription Kit was used to reverse transcribe all of the isolated RNA, meaning that expressed TCRB transcripts were what got sequenced. Deep immunoSEQ sequencing was applied to naive, central memory and regulatory T cell samples, giving an average of about 3.7 million total reads per sample. Sorted cells were lysed in RLT buffer and RNA was extracted with DNase-treated RNeasy Micro or Mini kits, depending on cell number. Each cell subset was processed on its own to prevent cross-contamination, while patient and healthy donor samples were processed together. TCRB sequences were amplified from cDNA with the immunoSEQ multiplex PCR, producing 87-bp fragments spanning the CDR3 region. Sequencing of the amplicons was done on the Illumina HiSeq platform. The paper's data handling went like this. PCR bias was computationally corrected using synthetic template baselines, reads within Hamming distance 2 were collapsed, and singletons that could not be merged were discarded. Reads were aligned against IMGT so that V, D and J genes, CDR3 length and insertions or deletions at six rearrangement sites could be assigned. Clonotype counts were normalized to sorted cell number within each subset before computing true diversity and Gini coefficients with the tcR R package. Repertoire sharing was quantified using the overlap coefficient calculated on TCRB nucleotide sequences. Out-of-frame TCRB sequences from naive cells were analyzed as a proxy for the pre-selection repertoire. TCRdb stores this immuneACCESS table with in-frame sequences only. Part of the clones is absent; in the studies checked, under half of the shortfall reflects unresolved V genes, and no reason is known for the rest. V and J calls and clone size are as listed in that table; D and trimming were resolved from the DNA. Recorded for this sample are just over 450,000 clones; approximately 30% of them occurred a single time. The top ten clonotypes cover around 0.065% of the sample.

The cysteine opens and the phenylalanine closes a CDR3 of 16 amino acids. The only DNA kept is the CDR3, 48 bases in frame from the first base. The germline V gene encodes CDR1 SNHLY and CDR2 FYNNEI. This receptor chain uses TRBV2 and TRBJ2-5; TRBD2 lines up with 9 middle nucleotides. TRBJ2-7 explains the end of the DNA better; the J call may be wrong. Sequencing was carried out using naive CD4+ T cells from blood. The cell subset or site label on this specimen signifies: true naive CD4+ T cells. The sequence was collected from a man aged 18-30 years in good health. The CDR3: CASSSEAAGGSYEQYF. In nucleotides, the sequence is TGTGCCAGCAGTTCCGAAGCAGCGGGAGGCTCCTACGAGCAGTACTTC.